This TCR beta chain was sequenced in a study of long-term antiretroviral therapy in people with HIV. The germline V gene has CDR1 SGHAT and CDR2 FQNNGV. The CDR3 extends over 15 amino acids. The V and J ends lost 1 base and 7 bases, in that order; junction bases with no gene match: 3. Survey level was the resolution at which the v3.0 immunoSEQ assay ran. The assay was immunoSEQ multiplex PCR, and TCRdb's table has in-frame clones only and misses some. The sample contains 30,000 to 40,000 clones, 75% to 85% of which appear only once. V and J are TRBV11-2 and TRBJ1-4; TRBD1 aligns across 10 bases. Sequencing was performed on unsorted PBMCs, taken about 3.4 years after starting antiretroviral therapy. The sequence was obtained from a man between 18 and 29 years old with HIV. CDR3 sequence reads: CASSLVWDRGEKLFF. CDR3 nucleotide sequence: TGTGCCAGCAGCTTAGTTTGGGACAGGGGTGAAAAACTGTTTTTT.